Sequencing of this T cell receptor beta chain was carried out in a study of CD8 T cells in ankylosing spondylitis. TCRdb reprocessed the 5' RACE reads with MiXCR, giving one entry per CDR3 protein. The sample includes 200,000 to 300,000 distinct CDR3 sequences, roughly a tenth seen only once; the top ten take roughly 2.5%. This clonotype has ten or more counts. Sequencing was done on a sample of blood, either unsorted or a sorted T cell fraction (not recorded which). This TCR was recovered from a male donor with ankylosing spondylitis or in good health (not recorded which).

This chain's CDR3 is CASGWRGSSYNEQFF. CDR3 sequence (DNA): TGCGCCAGCGGCTGGAGGGGGAGCTCCTACAATGAGCAGTTCTTC. The chain joins TRBV5-1 to TRBJ2-1; D tentatively reads TRBD1 or TRBD2 (6 bases each). CDR3 length equals 15 residues. The V and J ends lost 7 bases and 0 bases respectively, with 14 bases between them. CDR1 is SGHRS, CDR2 YFSETQ, per germline.